Reported below is one T cell receptor (beta chain). This specimen comes from a study of blood T cell repertoires in COVID-19. Whole-study context: The origin of the acute and convalescent COVID-19 samples was the United States, Italy and Spain. T cells, B-cell-depleted T cells, or PBMCs provided the cDNA or gDNA that served as material.

Trimming removed 0 bases from V and 12 bases from J, with 13 bases in between. Germline V gene sequence: CDR1 SGDLS, CDR2 YYNGEE. The length of the CDR3 is 13 residues. How the authors handled the data: Reference gene primer amplification yielded estimated nucleated cell counts. The repertoire was sequenced with immunoSEQ multiplex PCR; TCRdb's copy has only in-frame clones and lacks some. V and J calls and clone size come straight from that table; D and trimming were deduced from the DNA. The data hold approximately 250,000 clones, with 75% to 90% observed a single time. This chain joins TRBV9 and TRBJ1-3; TRBD1 might be the D (5 bases). The sequence derives from a man aged 25-40 years with active or convalescent COVID-19. What was sequenced was peripheral blood. The chain's CDR3 is CASSVAIGQNIYF. The CDR3 DNA is TGTGCCAGCAGCGTAGCCATCGGACAAAACATATATTTT.